This is a list of T cell receptor beta chains from one sample in a study of cytomegalovirus exposure and HLA in healthy donors. Sequenced by immunoSEQ multiplex PCR; TCRdb stores in-frame clones only, minus some. The sample has roughly 100,000 clones; about 80% are singletons. The sequenced material came from PBMCs. The receptors were gathered from a man aged 25 to 40 in good health and CMV-seronegative. The CDR3 runs from the conserved cysteine through the conserved F or W. A D gene is named only where the DNA matches it firmly. Only part of the rows carry a size: once, few, many, or a class if the clone is expanded.

j_call clone_size v_call d_call cdr3_nt cdr3_aa
TRBJ1-1 . TRBV28 . TGTGCCAGCATCCTAGGGGGGGGCAGGGACGGTGAAGCTTTCTTT CASILGGGRDGEAFF
TRBJ2-2 . TRBV6-1 TRBD1 TGTGCCAGCAGTGGCCGACAGGGGGCAGGGACCGGGGAGCTGTTTTTT CASSGRQGAGTGELFF
TRBJ2-1 few TRBV2 TRBD2 TGTGCCAGCCAGGCTAGCGGGGGAGTTTCCTACAATGAGCAGTTCTTC CASQASGGVSYNEQFF
TRBJ1-2 . TRBV7-9 . TGTGCCAGCAGCTTTAGCGAGGGCTATGGCTACACCTTC CASSFSEGYGYTF
TRBJ2-5 . TRBV10-3 . TGTGCCATCTCCTCACAGGAAGAGACCCAGTACTTC CAISSQEETQYF
TRBJ2-4 . TRBV19 TRBD2 TGTGCCAGTACGGGGGGGATAGTAGGGACTAGCAAAAACATTCAGTACTTC CASTGGIVGTSKNIQYF
TRBJ2-1 . TRBV6-6 TRBD2 TGTGCCAGCAGTTATGGGCCAGCGGGGCCTAATGAGCAGTTCTTC CASSYGPAGPNEQFF
TRBJ1-5 . TRBV15 . TGTGCCACCAGCATTAGCAGCAATCAGCCCCAGCATTTT CATSISSNQPQHF
TRBJ2-7 . TRBV10-1 TRBD2 TGCGCCAAGGGAGGTACTAGCGGGAGTCACGAGCAGTACTTC CAKGGTSGSHEQYF
TRBJ2-1 . TRBV28 TRBD1 TGTGCCTCCCGGGACAGCGGTGTCACGGAGCAGTTCTTC CASRDSGVTEQFF
TRBJ1-1 . TRBV5-1 . TGCGCCAGCAGCCCCGCGGCAGTTAACACTGAAGCTTTCTTT CASSPAAVNTEAFF
TRBJ2-7 once TRBV11-2 . TGTGCCAGCACCCCGGGGGGCACGGCGCAGTACTTC CASTPGGTAQYF
TRBJ2-6 . TRBV7-2 . TGTGCCAGCAGCTTCCGGACAGGGAGGGCTGGGGCCAACGTCCTGACTTTC CASSFRTGRAGANVLTF
TRBJ2-5 . TRBV27 . TGTGCCAGCAGTTTATGGGGCCAGCAAGAGACCCAGTACTTC CASSLWGQQETQYF
TRBJ2-7 . TRBV5-1 TRBD1 TGCGCCAGCAGCTTACAGGGGCCCTCCTACGAGCAGTACTTC CASSLQGPSYEQYF
TRBJ1-2 . TRBV29-1 . TGCAGCGTCCTCGCTGAGAGGGGAGGGAACTATGGCTACACCTTC CSVLAERGGNYGYTF
TRBJ1-6 few TRBV14 . TGTGCCAGCAGCCAAGGAGGAGTGCTTAATTCACCCCTCCACTTT CASSQGGVLNSPLHF
TRBJ2-2 . TRBV2 . TGTGCCAGCAGTGGGCAGGGGACCGGGGAGCTGTTTTTT CASSGQGTGELFF
TRBJ2-7 . TRBV4-1 TRBD1 TGCGCCAGCAGCCAGGGACGACAGGGGGCTTACGAGCAGTACTTC CASSQGRQGAYEQYF
TRBJ2-6 . TRBV5-6 . TGTGCCAGTAACCTTTGGGAGCCTGGGGCCAACGTCCTGACTTTC CASNLWEPGANVLTF
TRBJ1-1 . TRBV30 TRBD1 TGTGCCTGGAGAGAACAGGGGGCAGGTGAAGCTTTCTTT CAWREQGAGEAFF
TRBJ1-4 . TRBV7-6 . TGTGCCAGCAGCCTCATCTCGCGGGCAACTAATGAAAAACTGTTTTTT CASSLISRATNEKLFF
TRBJ1-1 . TRBV11-2 TRBD1 TGTGCCAGCAGCCCCGGACAGGCTAATGAAGCTTTCTTT CASSPGQANEAFF
TRBJ1-4 . TRBV4-3 TRBD1 TGCGCCAGCAGCCAAGTATCCCGGACAGGGGGTCGAGAAAAACTGTTTTTT CASSQVSRTGGREKLFF
TRBJ1-4 . TRBV5-6 . TGTGCCAGCAGCTTAAGGGTAATCAGGGGAGCCGAAAAACTGTTTTTT CASSLRVIRGAEKLFF
TRBJ1-2 . TRBV18 . TGTGCCAGCTCACCAGACTCCTATGGCTACACCTTC CASSPDSYGYTF
TRBJ2-3 few TRBV19 TRBD2 TGTGCCAGTAAACTAGCGGGAGTACTGACAGATACGCAGTATTTT CASKLAGVLTDTQYF
TRBJ1-5 . TRBV10-3 . TGTGCCATCAGTGACGGAGGGCGGGATCAGCCCCAGCATTTT CAISDGGRDQPQHF
TRBJ1-1 . TRBV2 . TGTGCCAGCAGTCCCCGAGGCACTGAAGCTTTCTTT CASSPRGTEAFF
TRBJ1-1 . TRBV6-5 TRBD1 TGTGCCAGCAGTTACGGGGACAGGGACATCACTGAAGCTTTCTTT CASSYGDRDITEAFF
TRBJ2-6 . TRBV5-4 . TGTGCCAGCAGCCCGGACAGATACTCTGGGGCCAACGTCCTGACTTTC CASSPDRYSGANVLTF
TRBJ1-4 . TRBV7-9 . TGTGCCAGCAGCTTAATGGACATTAATGAAAAACTGTTTTTT CASSLMDINEKLFF
TRBJ1-2 . TRBV7-9 TRBD1 TGTGCCAGCAGCCTCCCCCCCCGGGACAGAAACTATGGCTACACCTTC CASSLPPRDRNYGYTF
TRBJ2-1 . TRBV28 . TGTGCCAGCGGAAGTAGCCCCTACAATGAGCAGTTCTTC CASGSSPYNEQFF
TRBJ2-7 . TRBV5-4 TRBD2 TGTGCCAGCAGCCGGGGGGGAGGCCGACTAGCGGGATCCTACGAGCAGTACTTC CASSRGGGRLAGSYEQYF
TRBJ2-7 . TRBV5-1 TRBD1 TGCGCCACCTATCCCGGGACAGGGGCCTACGAGCAGTACTTC CATYPGTGAYEQYF
TRBJ1-2 . TRBV6-1 TRBD1 TGTGCCAGCAGTGTACAGGGGGCGAGCTATGGCTACACCTTC CASSVQGASYGYTF
TRBJ1-2 few TRBV5-1 TRBD1 TGCGCCAGCAAAAGGACAGGGGGAAATGATGGCTACACCTTC CASKRTGGNDGYTF
TRBJ2-7 . TRBV29-1 TRBD1 TGCAGCGTTATTGGGACAGGGAAATCCTACGAGCAGTACTTC CSVIGTGKSYEQYF
TRBJ1-1 . TRBV5-4 . TGTGCCAGCAGCTCCAGGGTACCCAGGAACACTGAAGCTTTCTTT CASSSRVPRNTEAFF
TRBJ1-1 few TRBV28 . TGTGCCAGCAGTTCGCAGGGAAAAACTGAAGCTTTCTTT CASSSQGKTEAFF
TRBJ2-7 once TRBV4-3 TRBD2 TGCGCCAGCACTCGATCCGGGACTAGCCGCTGCGAGCAGTACTTC CASTRSGTSRCEQYF
TRBJ1-6 . TRBV7-2 . TGTGCCAGCAGCTCGAGTGGTTCACCCCTCCACTTT CASSSSGSPLHF
TRBJ2-1 few TRBV5-6 TRBD1 TGTGCCAGCAGCAACGAGGGACAGTTGGGTGAGCAGTTCTTC CASSNEGQLGEQFF
TRBJ1-1 . TRBV9 . TGTGCCAGCAGCACTCTCATGACGGGGAACACTGAAGCTTTCTTT CASSTLMTGNTEAFF
TRBJ2-7 . TRBV6-1 TRBD1 TGTGCCAGCAGAGCCGGACAGGGGACCTTCTACGAGCAGTACTTC CASRAGQGTFYEQYF
TRBJ2-7 . TRBV27 TRBD1 TGTGCCAGCAGTTATGGCGCCCGACAGGGTATCGCCTACGAGCAGTACTTC CASSYGARQGIAYEQYF
TRBJ1-1 . TRBV30 . TGTGCCTGGAGCGGTCAGAACACTGAAGCTTTCTTT CAWSGQNTEAFF
TRBJ2-3 . TRBV6-1 . TGTGCCAGCAGTGAAGTTGGAGTGACGGCGCAGTATTTT CASSEVGVTAQYF
TRBJ1-1 few TRBV5-4 . TGTGCCAGCAGCCCTAGCAGAGGGACTGAAGCTTTCTTT CASSPSRGTEAFF
TRBJ1-1 . TRBV5-1 TRBD1 TGCGCCAGCAGCTTGGGGGACAGGGGTTTCACTGAAGCTTTCTTT CASSLGDRGFTEAFF
TRBJ2-7 . TRBV27 TRBD1 TGTGCCAGCAGTTTCGGGGGACAGGGGGCGTGGGAGCAGTACTTC CASSFGGQGAWEQYF
TRBJ2-3 . TRBV27 TRBD2 TGTGCCAGCAGTCAGACTAGCGGGAGGGCCAGAACGCAGTATTTT CASSQTSGRARTQYF
TRBJ2-2 . TRBV7-8 . TGTGCCAGCAGCTCCTACAGGGGGGAGCTGTTTTTT CASSSYRGELFF
TRBJ1-1 . TRBV29-1 . TGCAGCGTGCGCCCGGGAGCCATGAACACTGAAGCTTTCTTT CSVRPGAMNTEAFF
TRBJ1-2 once TRBV7-9 . TGTGCCAGCAGCTTAGCACAGAACAACTATGGCTACACCTTC CASSLAQNNYGYTF
TRBJ2-7 . TRBV18 . TGTGCCAGCTCAACCGGCCTACATAGCCCTGGGGAGCAGTACTTC CASSTGLHSPGEQYF